This TCR beta chain was identified during a study of cytomegalovirus exposure and HLA in healthy donors. The CDR3 has 13 residues. V was trimmed by 3 bases and J by 0 bases, leaving 4 bases between them. Looked up from germline, CDR1 is SNHLY and CDR2 is FYNNEI. A multiplex PCR was run with 60 Vbeta primers and 13 Jbeta primers. The assay was immunoSEQ multiplex PCR, and TCRdb's table has in-frame clones only and misses some. The sample consists of approximately 100,000 clones, around 75% of them appearing once. The sample was PBMCs. The receptor comes from a man aged 18 to 35 in good health and CMV-seropositive. The chain recombines TRBV2 with TRBJ2-3; unclear D gene. CDR3 in amino acids: CASSDPSTDTQYF. As DNA, the CDR3 is TGTGCCAGCAGTGACCCTAGCACAGATACGCAGTATTTT.